What follows are 15 T cell receptor beta chains derived from one specimen sequenced in a study of blood T cell repertoires in COVID-19. Using immunoSEQ multiplex PCR, the repertoire was profiled, and TCRdb retains in-frame clones only, with some absent. Of fewer than 300,000 clones listed, more than 70% are singletons. The sequenced sample was peripheral blood. These receptors were collected from a woman aged 18-29 years with acute or convalescent COVID-19.

This clone has only a few counts. The chain is built from TRBV3-1 (or the pseudogene TRBV3-2) and TRBJ2-6; 11 positions match TRBD2. CDR3 size: 18 residues. The trim removed 4 bases at V and 4 bases at J, leaving 9 bases unmatched. In germline, CDR1 is LGHDT, CDR2 YNNKEL (reference sequence). As DNA, the CDR3 is TGTGCCAGCAGCCCCCGGGGTAGCGGGAGGGCCGGGGCCAACGTCCTGACTTTC. Its protein product is CASSPRGSGRAGANVLTF.

This chain uses TRBV27 with TRBJ2-3; D unclear. The CDR3 extends over 16 amino acids. Looked up from germline, CDR1 is MNHEY and CDR2 is SMNVEV (reference sequence). V was shortened by 1 base and J by 2 bases, with 13 bases between the two germline ends. The DNA of the CDR3 is TGTGCCAGCAGTTTATTTGCAGGTACTTCCACAGATACGCAGTATTTT. This sequence encodes CASSLFAGTSTDTQYF.

The chain links TRBV7-6 to TRBJ2-1; D is possibly TRBD2 (5 bases). Between the trimmed V and J ends, which lost 5 bases and 1 base, there was a span of 12 bases. The CDR3 contains 15 residues. Germline values: CDR1 SGHVS, CDR2 FNYEAQ. The CDR3: CASSPSTSSYNEQFF. Here the CDR3 DNA reads TGTGCCAGCAGCCCTAGCACTTCGTCCTACAATGAGCAGTTCTTC.

The chain uses TRBV29-1 and TRBJ2-2, with 12 bases lining up with TRBD2. J lost 5 bases, V lost 0 bases, and 16 bases had no gene match. The CDR3 is 20 residues long. Germline CDR1 SQVTM, CDR2 ANQGSEA. In nucleotides, the CDR3 is TGCAGCGTTGAAGATCCGGCTAGCGGGAGGGCAGGTTATGGGACCGGGGAGCTGTTTTTT. Its translation is CSVEDPASGRAGYGTGELFF.

The rearrangement links TRBV3-1 (or the pseudogene TRBV3-2) to TRBJ2-7; a possible D gene is TRBD1 (6 bases). V was trimmed by 4 bases and J by 5 bases, leaving 12 bases between them. The CDR3 has 13 amino acids. Looked up from germline, CDR1 is LGHDT and CDR2 is YNNKEL (reference sequence). This CDR3 is CASSRGGINEQYF. DNA for the CDR3: TGTGCCAGCAGCCGAGGGGGTATCAACGAGCAGTACTTC.

V is TRBV2 and J is TRBJ2-7; possibly TRBD2 for D (5 bases). Between the trimmed V and J ends, which lost 8 bases and 0 bases, there was a span of 11 bases. The CDR3 is made up of 13 amino acids. Per germline, CDR1 SNHLY and CDR2 FYNNEI. CDR3 residues: CASFGEGSYEQYF. CDR3 sequence (DNA): TGTGCCAGCTTTGGAGAGGGCTCCTACGAGCAGTACTTC. Full variable domain (remainder filled in from reference TRBV2 and TRBJ2-7): EPEVTQTPSHQVTQMGQEVILRCVPISNHLYFYWYRQILGQKVEFLVSFYNNEISEKSEIFDDQFSVERPDGSNFTLKIRSTKLEDSAMYFCASFGEGSYEQYFGPGTRLTVT.

This chain connects TRBV4-3 to TRBJ2-7; 7 nucleotides match TRBD2. CDR3 length: 15 amino acids. J lost 8 bases, V lost 4 bases, and 14 bases had no gene match. Germline V gene sequence: CDR1 LGHNA, CDR2 YSLEER. In DNA form, the CDR3 reads TGCGCCAGCAGCCCCCTTCTAGCGGCGGGGTCACAGCAGTACTTC. Protein: CASSPLLAAGSQQYF.

This clone was detected only a few times. The J gene is TRBJ2-2, the V gene TRBV3-1 (or the pseudogene TRBV3-2); TRBD1 matches 9 bases. V lost 2 bases, J lost 1 base, and 11 bases stayed unmatched. Germline CDR1 and CDR2: LGHDT and YNNKEL (reference sequence). The CDR3 has 19 amino acids. The CDR3 coding sequence is TGTGCCAGCAGCCAACGAAAACGTCCGGGACAGGGGAACACCGGGGAGCTGTTTTTT. It translates to CASSQRKRPGQGNTGELFF.

The chain employs TRBV28 and TRBJ1-2, with D tentatively TRBD1 (5 bases). There are 13 residues in the CDR3. Germline lookup yields CDR1 MDHEN and CDR2 SYDVKM. V shed 4 bases and J shed 5 bases, with 11 bases lying between them. The CDR3 reads CASSSGFGYGYTF. In nucleotides, the CDR3 is TGTGCCAGCAGTTCAGGGTTTGGTTATGGCTACACCTTC.

This clone came up once. V is TRBV6-5 and J is TRBJ2-7; tentatively, D is TRBD2 (5 bases). Trimming left V 4 bases short and J 0 bases short, with 10 bases between. Germline V CDR1 and CDR2: MNHEY, SVGAGI. The CDR3 totals 14 residues. CDR3 DNA sequence: TGTGCCAGCAGTTTCGGACTCAGCTCCTACGAGCAGTACTTC. It codes for CASSFGLSSYEQYF.

This clone was found a few times. The gene calls are TRBV29-1 and TRBJ2-5, with a weak D call TRBD1 (5 bases). Germline V gene data show CDR1 as SQVTM and CDR2 as ANQGSEA. The V end was cut by 7 bases, the J end by 6 bases, with 12 bases between. The CDR3 has 11 residues. The CDR3 here is CSGGQGKTQYF. The CDR3, as DNA: TGCAGCGGTGGTCAGGGAAAGACCCAGTACTTC.

V gene TRBV18 combines with J gene TRBJ2-6; D is perhaps TRBD1 (6 bases). The CDR3 has 17 amino acids. CDR1 is KGHSH, CDR2 LQKENI, per germline. V was clipped by 3 bases and J by 4 bases, with 16 bases between them. The CDR3 region is CASSPREQGAGANVLTF. As DNA, the CDR3 is TGTGCCAGCTCACCGCGCGAACAGGGTGCGGGGGCCAACGTCCTGACTTTC.

The V and J genes are TRBV12-2 and TRBJ2-3; TRBD2 reflects the table's D call only, with no check against the DNA. TRBV12-2 is given as a pseudogene. The CDR3 loop spans 13 amino acids. CDR3 in DNA: TGTGGTGGGGCTAGCGGGAGAGGCGATACGCAGTATTTT. Translating gives CGGASGRGDTQYF.

The V gene is TRBV5-4, the J gene TRBJ2-3, with D possibly being TRBD2 (6 bases). The germline V gene encodes CDR1 SGHNT and CDR2 YYREEE (reference sequence). Trimming took off 6 bases at V and 0 bases at J, with 11 bases between the two ends. The CDR3 sequence is 14 residues long. The CDR3 DNA is TGTGCCAGCAAGGCGGGAACCAGCACAGATACGCAGTATTTT. Protein product: CASKAGTSTDTQYF.

This chain links TRBV15 with TRBJ2-7; D gene ambiguous. There are 14 residues in the CDR3. With 0 bases removed from V and 1 base from J, the gap between germline ends came to 7 bases. Looked up from germline, CDR1 is LNHNV and CDR2 is YYDKDF (reference sequence). In nucleotides, the CDR3 is TGTGCCACCAGCAGAGATCTCCCGTCCTACGAGCAGTACTTC. Its translation: CATSRDLPSYEQYF.